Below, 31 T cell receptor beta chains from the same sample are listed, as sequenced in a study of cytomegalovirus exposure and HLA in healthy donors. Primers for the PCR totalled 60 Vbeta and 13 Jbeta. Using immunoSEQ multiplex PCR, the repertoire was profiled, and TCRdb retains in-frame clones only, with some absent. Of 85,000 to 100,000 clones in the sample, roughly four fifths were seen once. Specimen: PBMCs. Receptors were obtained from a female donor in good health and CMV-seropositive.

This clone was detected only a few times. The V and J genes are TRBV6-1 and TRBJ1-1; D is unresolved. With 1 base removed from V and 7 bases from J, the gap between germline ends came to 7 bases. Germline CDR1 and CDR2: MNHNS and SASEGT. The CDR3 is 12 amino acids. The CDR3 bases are TGTGCCAGCAGTGAAGACTTGTTTGAAGCTTTCTTT. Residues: CASSEDLFEAFF.

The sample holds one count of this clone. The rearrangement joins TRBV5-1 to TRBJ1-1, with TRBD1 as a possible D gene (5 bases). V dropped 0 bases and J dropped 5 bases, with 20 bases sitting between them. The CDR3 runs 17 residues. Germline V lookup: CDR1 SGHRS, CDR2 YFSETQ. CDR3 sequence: CASSLVRTPIRETEAFF. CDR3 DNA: TGCGCCAGCAGCTTGGTACGGACACCAATTCGAGAAACTGAAGCTTTCTTT.

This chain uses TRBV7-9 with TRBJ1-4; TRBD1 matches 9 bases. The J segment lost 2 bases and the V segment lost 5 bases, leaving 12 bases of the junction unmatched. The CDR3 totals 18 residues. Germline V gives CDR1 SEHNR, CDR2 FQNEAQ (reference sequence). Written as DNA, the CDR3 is TGTGCCAGCAGCGACGGATGGACAGGGGTTGACACTAATGAAAAACTGTTTTTT. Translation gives CASSDGWTGVDTNEKLFF.

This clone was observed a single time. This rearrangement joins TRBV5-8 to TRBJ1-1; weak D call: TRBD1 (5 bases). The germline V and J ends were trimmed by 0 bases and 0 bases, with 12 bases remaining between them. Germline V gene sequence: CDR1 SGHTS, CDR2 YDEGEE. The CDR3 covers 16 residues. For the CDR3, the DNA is TGTGCCAGCAGCTTGGATATCGGCAGGGTGAACACTGAAGCTTTCTTT. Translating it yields CASSLDIGRVNTEAFF.

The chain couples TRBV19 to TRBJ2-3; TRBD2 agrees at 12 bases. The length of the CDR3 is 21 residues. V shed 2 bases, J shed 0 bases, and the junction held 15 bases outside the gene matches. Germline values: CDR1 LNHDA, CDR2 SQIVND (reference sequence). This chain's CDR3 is CASSIRRAGPSGGASTDTQYF. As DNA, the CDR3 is TGTGCCAGTAGTATAAGGCGTGCGGGGCCTAGCGGGGGGGCTAGCACAGATACGCAGTATTTT.

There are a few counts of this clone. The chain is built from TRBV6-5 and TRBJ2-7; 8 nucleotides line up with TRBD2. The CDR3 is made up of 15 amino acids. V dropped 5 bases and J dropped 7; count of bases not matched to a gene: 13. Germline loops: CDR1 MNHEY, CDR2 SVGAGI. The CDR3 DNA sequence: TGTGCCAGCAGTCCCGTGAGTAGCGGGGTTGGGGAGCAGTACTTC. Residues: CASSPVSSGVGEQYF.

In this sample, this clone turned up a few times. CDR3 amino acids: CASSVGSDTEAFF. DNA of the CDR3: TGTGCCAGCAGCGTAGGAAGCGACACTGAAGCTTTCTTT. The rearrangement joins TRBV9 to TRBJ1-1; no clear D gene. V lost 0 bases to trimming and J lost 3 bases, with 6 bases between them. This CDR3 has 13 amino acids. The germline V gene encodes CDR1 SGDLS and CDR2 YYNGEE.

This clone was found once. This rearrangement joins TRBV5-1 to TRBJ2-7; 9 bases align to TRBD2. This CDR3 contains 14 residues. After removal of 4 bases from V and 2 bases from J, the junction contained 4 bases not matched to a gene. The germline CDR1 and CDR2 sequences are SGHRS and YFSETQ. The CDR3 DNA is TGCGCCAGCAGCCCCATAGCGGGAGCCTACGAGCAGTACTTC. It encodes CASSPIAGAYEQYF.

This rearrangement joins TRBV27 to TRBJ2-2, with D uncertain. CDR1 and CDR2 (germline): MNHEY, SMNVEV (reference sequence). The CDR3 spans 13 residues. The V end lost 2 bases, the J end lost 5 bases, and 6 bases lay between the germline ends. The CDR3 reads CASSLTRTGELFF. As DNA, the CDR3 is TGTGCCAGCAGTTTAACGAGGACCGGGGAGCTGTTTTTT.

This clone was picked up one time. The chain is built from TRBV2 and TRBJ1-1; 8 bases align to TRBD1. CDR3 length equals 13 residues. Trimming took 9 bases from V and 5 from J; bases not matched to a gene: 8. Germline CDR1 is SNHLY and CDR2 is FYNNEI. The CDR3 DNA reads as TGTGCCAGGAGGACAGGGTCTGGTACTGAAGCTTTCTTT. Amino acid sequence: CARRTGSGTEAFF.

The chain's CDR3 is CASSQRQGHSGNTIYF. CDR3 in DNA: TGTGCCAGCAGCCAACGACAGGGGCATTCTGGAAACACCATATATTTT. V usage is TRBV6-7 and J usage is TRBJ1-3; 8 nucleotides match TRBD1. TRBV6-7 is an open reading frame whose function is uncertain. The CDR3 covers 16 residues. J was trimmed by 1 base and V by 6 bases; bases with no gene match: 8.

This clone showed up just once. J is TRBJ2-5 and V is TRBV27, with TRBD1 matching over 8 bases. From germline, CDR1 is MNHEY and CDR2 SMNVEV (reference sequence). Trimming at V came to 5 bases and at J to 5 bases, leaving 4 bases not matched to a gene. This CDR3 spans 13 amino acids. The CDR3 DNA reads TGTGCCAGCAGTGCCGACAGGGGTGAGACCCAGTACTTC. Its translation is CASSADRGETQYF.

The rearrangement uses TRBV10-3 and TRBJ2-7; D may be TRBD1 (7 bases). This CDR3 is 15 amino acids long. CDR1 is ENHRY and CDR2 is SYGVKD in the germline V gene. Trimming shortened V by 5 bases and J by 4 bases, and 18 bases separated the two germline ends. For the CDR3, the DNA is TGTGCCATCAGTCAACAGGGGCGGGGTATGTACGAGCAGTACTTC. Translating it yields CAISQQGRGMYEQYF.

CDR3 sequence: CAWRGGGDGQSYEQYF. In DNA form, the CDR3 reads TGTGCCTGGAGGGGCGGAGGGGATGGGCAAAGTTACGAGCAGTACTTC. The chain joins TRBV30 to TRBJ2-7; D possibly corresponds to TRBD2 (6 bases). The CDR3 totals 16 residues. From germline, CDR1 is GTSNPN and CDR2 SVGIG (reference sequence). V dropped 3 bases and J dropped 4 bases, with 22 bases sitting between them.

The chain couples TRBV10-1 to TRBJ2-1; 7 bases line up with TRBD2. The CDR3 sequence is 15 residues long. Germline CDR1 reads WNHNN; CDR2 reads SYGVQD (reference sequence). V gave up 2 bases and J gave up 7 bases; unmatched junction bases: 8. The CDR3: CASSELAGVENEQFF. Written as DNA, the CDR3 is TGCGCCAGCAGTGAGCTCGCGGGAGTTGAGAATGAGCAGTTCTTC.

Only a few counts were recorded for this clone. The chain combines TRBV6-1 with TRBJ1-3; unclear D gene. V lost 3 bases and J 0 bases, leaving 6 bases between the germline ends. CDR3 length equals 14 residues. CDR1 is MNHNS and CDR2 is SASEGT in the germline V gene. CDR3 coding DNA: TGTGCCAGCAGTGACCTCTTCTCTGGAAACACCATATATTTT. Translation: CASSDLFSGNTIYF.

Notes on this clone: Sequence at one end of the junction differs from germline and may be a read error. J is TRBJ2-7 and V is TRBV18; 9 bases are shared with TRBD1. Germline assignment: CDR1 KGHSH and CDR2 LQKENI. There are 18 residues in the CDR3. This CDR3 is CASSPRGMGTGRTYEQYF. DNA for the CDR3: TGTGCCAGCTCCCCACGGGGGATGGGGACAGGGAGAACCTACGAGCAGTACTTC.

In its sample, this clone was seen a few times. In nucleotides, the CDR3 is TGTGCCAGTAACGTACTTTCGGGGGACAGACCGAACACTGAAGCTTTCTTT. Amino acid sequence: CASNVLSGDRPNTEAFF. The chain recombines TRBV19 with TRBJ1-1, with 7 bases lining up with TRBD1. The junction had 15 bases not matched to a gene; V was cut back by 7 bases and J by 1 base. Germline assignment: CDR1 LNHDA and CDR2 SQIVND (reference sequence). CDR3 length equals 17 residues.

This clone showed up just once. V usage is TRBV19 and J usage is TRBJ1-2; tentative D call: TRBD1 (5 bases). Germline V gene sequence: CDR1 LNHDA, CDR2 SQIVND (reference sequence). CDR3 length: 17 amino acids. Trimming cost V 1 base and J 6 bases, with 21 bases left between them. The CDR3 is CASSIVNIPPGSDGYTF. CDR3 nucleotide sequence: TGTGCCAGTAGTATAGTGAACATACCCCCAGGGTCTGATGGCTACACCTTC.

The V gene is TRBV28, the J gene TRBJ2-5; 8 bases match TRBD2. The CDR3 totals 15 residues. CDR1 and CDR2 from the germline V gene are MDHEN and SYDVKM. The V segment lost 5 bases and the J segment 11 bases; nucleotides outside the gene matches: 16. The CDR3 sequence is CASSLPPAGAGEQYF. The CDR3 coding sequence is TGTGCCAGCAGTCTACCCCCAGCGGGAGCGGGGGAGCAGTACTTC.

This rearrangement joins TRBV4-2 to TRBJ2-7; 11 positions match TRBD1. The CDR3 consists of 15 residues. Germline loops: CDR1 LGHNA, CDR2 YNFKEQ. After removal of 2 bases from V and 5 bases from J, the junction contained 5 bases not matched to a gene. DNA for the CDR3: TGTGCCAGCAGCCAATGGGGACAGGGGGTTGACGAGCAGTACTTC. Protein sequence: CASSQWGQGVDEQYF.

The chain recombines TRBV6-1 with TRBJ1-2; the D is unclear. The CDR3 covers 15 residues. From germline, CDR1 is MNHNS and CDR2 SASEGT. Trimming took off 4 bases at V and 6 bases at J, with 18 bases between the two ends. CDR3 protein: CASSVLWSTSHGYTF. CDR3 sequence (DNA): TGTGCCAGCAGTGTCTTATGGAGTACCTCCCATGGCTACACCTTC.

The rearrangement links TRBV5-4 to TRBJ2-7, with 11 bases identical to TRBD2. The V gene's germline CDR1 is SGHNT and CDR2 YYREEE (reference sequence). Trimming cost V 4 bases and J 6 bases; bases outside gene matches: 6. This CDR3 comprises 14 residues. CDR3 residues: CASSQTSGATEQYF. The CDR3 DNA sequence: TGTGCCAGCAGCCAGACTAGCGGGGCTACCGAGCAGTACTTC.

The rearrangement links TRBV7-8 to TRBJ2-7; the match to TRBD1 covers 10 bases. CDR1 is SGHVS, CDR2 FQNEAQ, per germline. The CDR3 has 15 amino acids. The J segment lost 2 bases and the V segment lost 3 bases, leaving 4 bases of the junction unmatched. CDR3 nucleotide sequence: TGTGCCAGCAGCTTTGGGACAGGGGATACCTACGAGCAGTACTTC. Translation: CASSFGTGDTYEQYF.

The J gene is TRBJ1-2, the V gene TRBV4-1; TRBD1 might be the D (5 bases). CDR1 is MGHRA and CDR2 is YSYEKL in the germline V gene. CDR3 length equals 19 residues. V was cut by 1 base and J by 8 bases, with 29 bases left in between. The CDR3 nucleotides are TGCGCCAGCAGCCAAGCCTTCGCGGGACGAATCCCCAGAGTTGGGGGCTACACCTTC. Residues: CASSQAFAGRIPRVGGYTF.

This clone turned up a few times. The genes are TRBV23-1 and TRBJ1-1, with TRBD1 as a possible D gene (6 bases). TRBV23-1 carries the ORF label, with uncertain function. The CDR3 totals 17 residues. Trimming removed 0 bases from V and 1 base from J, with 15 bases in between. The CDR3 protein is CASSQSGAGVPNTEAFF. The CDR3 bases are TGCGCCAGCAGTCAATCGGGGGCAGGGGTCCCGAACACTGAAGCTTTCTTT.

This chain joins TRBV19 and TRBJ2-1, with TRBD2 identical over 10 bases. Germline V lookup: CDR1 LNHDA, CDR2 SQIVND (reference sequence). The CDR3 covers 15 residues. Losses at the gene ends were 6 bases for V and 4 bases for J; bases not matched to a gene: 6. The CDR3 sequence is CASSGLAGDYNEQFF. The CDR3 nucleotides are TGTGCCAGTAGCGGGCTAGCGGGGGATTACAATGAGCAGTTCTTC.

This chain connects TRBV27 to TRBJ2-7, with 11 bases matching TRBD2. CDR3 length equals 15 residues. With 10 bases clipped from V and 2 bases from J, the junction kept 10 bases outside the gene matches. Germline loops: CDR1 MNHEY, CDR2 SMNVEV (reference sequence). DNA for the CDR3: TGTGCCACCTGGTCGGGGACTAGCGGAGCCTACGAGCAGTACTTC. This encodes CATWSGTSGAYEQYF.

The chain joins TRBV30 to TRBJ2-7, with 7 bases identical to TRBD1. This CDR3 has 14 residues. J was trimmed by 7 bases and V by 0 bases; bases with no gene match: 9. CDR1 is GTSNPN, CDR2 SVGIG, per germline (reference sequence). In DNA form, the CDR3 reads TGTGCCTGGAGTGTACCCTACAGGGGTCGGGAGCAGTACTTC. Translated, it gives CAWSVPYRGREQYF.

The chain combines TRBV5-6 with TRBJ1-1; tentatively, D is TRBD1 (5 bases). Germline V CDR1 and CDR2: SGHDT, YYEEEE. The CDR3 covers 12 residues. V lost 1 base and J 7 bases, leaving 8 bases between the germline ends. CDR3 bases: TGTGCCAGCAGCTTGCAAGACAGTGAAGCTTTCTTT. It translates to CASSLQDSEAFF.

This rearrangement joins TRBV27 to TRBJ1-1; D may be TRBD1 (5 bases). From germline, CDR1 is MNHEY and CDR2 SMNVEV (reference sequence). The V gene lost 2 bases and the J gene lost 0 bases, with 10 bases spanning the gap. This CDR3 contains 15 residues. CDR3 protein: CASSLLWGMNTEAFF. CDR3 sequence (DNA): TGTGCCAGCAGTTTACTATGGGGCATGAACACTGAAGCTTTCTTT.